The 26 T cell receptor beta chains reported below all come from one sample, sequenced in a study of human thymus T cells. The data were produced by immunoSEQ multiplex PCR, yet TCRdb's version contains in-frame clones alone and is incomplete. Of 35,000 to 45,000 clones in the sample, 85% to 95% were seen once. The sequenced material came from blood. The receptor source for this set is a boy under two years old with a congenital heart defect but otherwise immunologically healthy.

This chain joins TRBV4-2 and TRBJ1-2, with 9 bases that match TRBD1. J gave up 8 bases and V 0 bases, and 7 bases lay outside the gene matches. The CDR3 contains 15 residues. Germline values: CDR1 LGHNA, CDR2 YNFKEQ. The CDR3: CASSQDYRGLNGYTF. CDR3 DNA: TGTGCCAGCAGCCAAGACTACAGGGGGCTGAACGGCTACACCTTC.

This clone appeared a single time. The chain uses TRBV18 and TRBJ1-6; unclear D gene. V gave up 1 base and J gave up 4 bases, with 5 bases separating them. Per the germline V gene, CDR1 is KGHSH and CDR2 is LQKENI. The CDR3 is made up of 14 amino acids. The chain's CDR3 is CASSPQRYNSPLHF. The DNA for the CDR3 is TGTGCCAGCTCACCACAACGGTATAATTCACCCCTCCACTTT.

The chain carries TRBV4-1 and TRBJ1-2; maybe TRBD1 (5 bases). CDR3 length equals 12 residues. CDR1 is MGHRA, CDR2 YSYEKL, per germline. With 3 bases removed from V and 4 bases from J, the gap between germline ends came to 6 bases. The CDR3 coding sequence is TGCGCCAGCAGCCAGGACATCTATGGCTACACCTTC. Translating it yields CASSQDIYGYTF.

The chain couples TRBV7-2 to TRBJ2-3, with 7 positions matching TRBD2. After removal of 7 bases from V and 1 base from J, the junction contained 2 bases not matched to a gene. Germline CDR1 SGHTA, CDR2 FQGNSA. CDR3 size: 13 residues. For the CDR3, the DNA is TGTGCCAGCACAAGCGGGGGCACAGATACGCAGTATTTT. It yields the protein CASTSGGTDTQYF.

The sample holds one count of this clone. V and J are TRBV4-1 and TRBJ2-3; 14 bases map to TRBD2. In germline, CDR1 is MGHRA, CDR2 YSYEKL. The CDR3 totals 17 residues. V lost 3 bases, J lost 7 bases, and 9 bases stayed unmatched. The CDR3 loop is CASSHIQTSGGVYTQYF. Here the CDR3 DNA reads TGCGCCAGCAGCCACATACAGACTAGCGGGGGGGTATATACGCAGTATTTT.

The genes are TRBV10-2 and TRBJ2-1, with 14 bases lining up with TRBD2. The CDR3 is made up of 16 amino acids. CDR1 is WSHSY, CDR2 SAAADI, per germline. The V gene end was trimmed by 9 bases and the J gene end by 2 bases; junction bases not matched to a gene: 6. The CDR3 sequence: CASGLAGGAPYNEQFF. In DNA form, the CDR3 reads TGCGCCAGTGGACTAGCGGGGGGAGCCCCCTACAATGAGCAGTTCTTC.

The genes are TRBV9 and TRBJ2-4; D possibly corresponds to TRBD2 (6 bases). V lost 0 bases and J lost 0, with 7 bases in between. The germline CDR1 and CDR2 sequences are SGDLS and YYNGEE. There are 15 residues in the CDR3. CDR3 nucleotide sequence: TGTGCCAGCAGCGTAGTGGAGGGAGCCAAAAACATTCAGTACTTC. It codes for CASSVVEGAKNIQYF.

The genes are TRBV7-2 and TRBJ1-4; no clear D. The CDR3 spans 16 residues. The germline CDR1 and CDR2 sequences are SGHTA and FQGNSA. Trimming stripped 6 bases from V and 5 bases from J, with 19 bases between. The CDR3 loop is CASSRYQSPINEKLFF. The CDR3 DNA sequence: TGTGCCAGCAGTAGGTACCAGAGTCCCATCAATGAAAAACTGTTTTTT.

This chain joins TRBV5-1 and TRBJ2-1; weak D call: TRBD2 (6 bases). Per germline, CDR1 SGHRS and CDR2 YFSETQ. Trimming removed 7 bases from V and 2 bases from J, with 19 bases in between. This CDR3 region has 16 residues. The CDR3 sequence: CASAGRDWNPYNEQFF. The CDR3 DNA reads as TGCGCCAGCGCTGGAAGGGACTGGAACCCCTACAATGAGCAGTTCTTC.

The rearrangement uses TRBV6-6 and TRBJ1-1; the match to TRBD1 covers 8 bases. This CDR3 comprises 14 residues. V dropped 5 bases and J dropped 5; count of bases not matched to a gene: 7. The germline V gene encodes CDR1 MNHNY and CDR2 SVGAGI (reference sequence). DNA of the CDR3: TGTGCCAGCAGTACCGGACAGGGTCTAACTGAAGCTTTCTTT. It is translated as CASSTGQGLTEAFF.

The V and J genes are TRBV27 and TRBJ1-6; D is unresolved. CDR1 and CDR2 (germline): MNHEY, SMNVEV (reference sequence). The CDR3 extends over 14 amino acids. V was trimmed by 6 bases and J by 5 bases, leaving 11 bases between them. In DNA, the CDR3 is TGTGCCAGCAGGTTCGGGCCTCATAATTCACCCCTCCACTTT. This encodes CASRFGPHNSPLHF.

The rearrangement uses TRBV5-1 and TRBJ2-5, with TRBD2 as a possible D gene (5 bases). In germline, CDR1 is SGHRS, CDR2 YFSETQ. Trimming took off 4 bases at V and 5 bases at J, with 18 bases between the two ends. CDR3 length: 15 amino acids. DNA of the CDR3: TGCGCCAGCAGCCTCACCGGGCCCGGGGTGGAGACCCAGTACTTC. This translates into CASSLTGPGVETQYF.

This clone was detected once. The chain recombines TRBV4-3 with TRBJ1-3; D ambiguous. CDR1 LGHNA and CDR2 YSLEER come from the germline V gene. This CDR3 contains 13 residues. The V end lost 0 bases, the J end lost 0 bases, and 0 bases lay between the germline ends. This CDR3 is CASSQDSGNTIYF. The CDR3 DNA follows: TGCGCCAGCAGCCAAGACTCTGGAAACACCATATATTTT.

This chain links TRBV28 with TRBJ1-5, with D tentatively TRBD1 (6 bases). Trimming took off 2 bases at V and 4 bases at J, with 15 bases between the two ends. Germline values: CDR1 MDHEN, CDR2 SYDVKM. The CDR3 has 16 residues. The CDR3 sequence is CASSLGGTGLNQPQHF. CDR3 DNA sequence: TGTGCCAGCAGTTTAGGGGGAACAGGGCTGAATCAGCCCCAGCATTTT.

The DNA for the CDR3 is TGTGCCAGCAGTTACTCAGTCTGCCGAGCAGATACGCAGTATTTT. This encodes CASSYSVCRADTQYF. This rearrangement joins TRBV6-7 to TRBJ2-3; the D is unclear. TRBV6-7 is sorted into the ORF group, with uncertain function. The CDR3 spans 15 residues. With 0 bases removed from V and 4 bases from J, the gap between germline ends came to 11 bases.

This chain's CDR3 is CASSPPWGLGNTIYF. CDR3 coding DNA: TGTGCCAGCAGCCCCCCTTGGGGGCTTGGAAACACCATATATTTT. The V call is TRBV14, the J call TRBJ1-3, with a weak D call TRBD1 (6 bases). This CDR3 has 15 residues. V was pared by 4 bases and J by 3 bases, with 13 bases between. In germline, CDR1 is SGHDN, CDR2 FVKESK.

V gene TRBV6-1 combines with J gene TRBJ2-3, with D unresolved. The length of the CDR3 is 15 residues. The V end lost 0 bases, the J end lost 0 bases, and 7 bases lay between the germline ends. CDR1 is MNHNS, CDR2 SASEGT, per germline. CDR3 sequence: CASSEAFSSTDTQYF. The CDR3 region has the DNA TGTGCCAGCAGTGAAGCGTTCAGTAGCACAGATACGCAGTATTTT.

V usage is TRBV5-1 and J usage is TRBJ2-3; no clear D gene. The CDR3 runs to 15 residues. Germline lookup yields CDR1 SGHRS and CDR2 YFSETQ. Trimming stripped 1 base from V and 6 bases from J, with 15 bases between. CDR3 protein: CASSLYSGVADTQYF. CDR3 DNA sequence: TGCGCCAGCAGCTTGTATTCTGGGGTGGCGGATACGCAGTATTTT.

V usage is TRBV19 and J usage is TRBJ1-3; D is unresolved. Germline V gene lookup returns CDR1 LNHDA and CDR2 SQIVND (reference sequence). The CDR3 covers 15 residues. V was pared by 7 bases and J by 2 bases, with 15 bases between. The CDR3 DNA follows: TGTGCCAGTAAAGGTGGGTCCGCTCCTGGAAACACCATATATTTT. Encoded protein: CASKGGSAPGNTIYF.

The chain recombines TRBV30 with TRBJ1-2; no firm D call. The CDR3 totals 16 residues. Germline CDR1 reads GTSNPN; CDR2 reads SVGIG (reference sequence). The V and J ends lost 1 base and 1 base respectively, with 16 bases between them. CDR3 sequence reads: CAWSGRRWGSNYGYTF. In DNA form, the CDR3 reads TGTGCCTGGAGTGGGCGTAGGTGGGGAAGTAACTATGGCTACACCTTC.

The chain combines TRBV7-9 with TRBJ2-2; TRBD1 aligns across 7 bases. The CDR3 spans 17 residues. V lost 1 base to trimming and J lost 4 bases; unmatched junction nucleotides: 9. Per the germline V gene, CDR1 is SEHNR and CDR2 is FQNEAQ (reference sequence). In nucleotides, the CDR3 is TGTGCCAGCAGCTTAGAGTCGACAGGGTGGGGCACCGGGGAGCTGTTTTTT. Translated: CASSLESTGWGTGELFF.

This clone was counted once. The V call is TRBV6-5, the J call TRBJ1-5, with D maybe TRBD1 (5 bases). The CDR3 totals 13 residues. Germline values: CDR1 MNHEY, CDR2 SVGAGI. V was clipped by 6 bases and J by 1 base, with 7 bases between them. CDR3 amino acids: CASRRDSNQPQHF. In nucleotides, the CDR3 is TGTGCCAGCAGGCGGGACAGCAATCAGCCCCAGCATTTT.

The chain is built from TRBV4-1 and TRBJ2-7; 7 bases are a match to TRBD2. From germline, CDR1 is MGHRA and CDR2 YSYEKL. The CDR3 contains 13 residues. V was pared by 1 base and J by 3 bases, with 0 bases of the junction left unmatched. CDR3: CASSQGTSYEQYF. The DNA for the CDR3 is TGCGCCAGCAGCCAAGGGACTAGCTACGAGCAGTACTTC.

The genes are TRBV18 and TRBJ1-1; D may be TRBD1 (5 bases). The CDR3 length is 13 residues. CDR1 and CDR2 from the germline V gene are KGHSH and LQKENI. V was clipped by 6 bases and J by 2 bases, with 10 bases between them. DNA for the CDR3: TGTGCCAGCTCCCAGGGAGGCAACACTGAAGCTTTCTTT. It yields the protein CASSQGGNTEAFF.

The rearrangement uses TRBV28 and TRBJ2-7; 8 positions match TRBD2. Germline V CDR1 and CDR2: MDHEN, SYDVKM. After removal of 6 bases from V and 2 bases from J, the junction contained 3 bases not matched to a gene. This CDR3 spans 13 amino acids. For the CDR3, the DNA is TGTGCCAGCAGCGGGGGGGGAGCCTACGAGCAGTACTTC. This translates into CASSGGGAYEQYF.

CDR3 sequence reads: CASSLPRASGLRDEQYF. The CDR3 DNA follows: TGTGCCAGCAGCCTCCCCCGCGCTAGCGGTCTACGGGACGAGCAGTACTTC. The chain links TRBV7-9 to TRBJ2-7; 7 bases align to TRBD2. The germline V gene encodes CDR1 SEHNR and CDR2 FQNEAQ (reference sequence). Trimming removed 5 bases from V and 5 bases from J; junction bases left unmatched: 18. CDR3 size: 17 residues.